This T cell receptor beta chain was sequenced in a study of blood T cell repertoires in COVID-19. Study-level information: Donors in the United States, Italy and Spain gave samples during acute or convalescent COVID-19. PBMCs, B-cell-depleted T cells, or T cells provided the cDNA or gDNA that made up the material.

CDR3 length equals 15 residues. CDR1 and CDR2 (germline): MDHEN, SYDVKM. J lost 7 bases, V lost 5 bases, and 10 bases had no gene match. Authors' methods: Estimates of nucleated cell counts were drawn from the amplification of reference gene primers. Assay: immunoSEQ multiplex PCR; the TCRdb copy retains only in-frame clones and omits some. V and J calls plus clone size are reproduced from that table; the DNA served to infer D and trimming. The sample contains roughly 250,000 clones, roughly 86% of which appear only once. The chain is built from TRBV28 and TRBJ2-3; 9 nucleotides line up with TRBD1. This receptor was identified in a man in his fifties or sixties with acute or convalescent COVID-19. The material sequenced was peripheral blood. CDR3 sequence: CASSPGTGSVNTQYF. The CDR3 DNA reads TGTGCCAGCAGTCCCGGGACAGGGAGTGTGAATACGCAGTATTTT.